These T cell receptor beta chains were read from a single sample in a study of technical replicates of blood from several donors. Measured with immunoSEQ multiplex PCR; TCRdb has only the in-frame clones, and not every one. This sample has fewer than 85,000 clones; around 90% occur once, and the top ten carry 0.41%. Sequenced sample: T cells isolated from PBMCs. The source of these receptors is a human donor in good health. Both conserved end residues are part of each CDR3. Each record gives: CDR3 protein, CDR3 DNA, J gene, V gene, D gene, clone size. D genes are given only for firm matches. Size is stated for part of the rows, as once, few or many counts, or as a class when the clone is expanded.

CASLAGESNTEAFF TGTGCCAGCCTGGCGGGGGAGTCAAACACTGAAGCTTTCTTT TRBJ1-1 TRBV28 NA NA
CASSLGLAGITETQYF TGTGCCAGCAGCTTGGGACTAGCGGGAATCACGGAGACCCAGTACTTC TRBJ2-5 TRBV7-3 TRBD2 NA
CSVVSGNTIYF TGCAGCGTTGTTTCGGGAAACACCATATATTTT TRBJ1-3 TRBV29-1 NA NA
CASLPPGGANNEQFF TGTGCCAGCCTCCCGCCCGGGGGAGCGAATAATGAGCAGTTCTTC TRBJ2-1 TRBV27 NA NA
CASSRGDGPYEQYF TGTGCCAGCAGCCGGGGGGACGGGCCCTACGAGCAGTACTTC TRBJ2-7 TRBV7-8 TRBD2 NA
CASSIDLEYEQFF TGTGCCAGCAGTATAGACTTGGAGTATGAGCAGTTCTTC TRBJ2-1 TRBV6-1 NA once
CASSYSPESNEKLFF TGTGCCAGCAGTTACAGTCCGGAGAGTAATGAAAAACTGTTTTTT TRBJ1-4 TRBV6-6 NA NA
CASSPYRQGNNEKLFF TGCGCCAGCAGCCCTTACCGACAGGGGAATAATGAAAAACTGTTTTTT TRBJ1-4 TRBV5-1 TRBD1 NA
CASSLDSPLLAGEGNEQFF TGTGCCAGCAGCTTAGACTCTCCCTTACTAGCGGGAGAGGGCAATGAGCAGTTCTTC TRBJ2-1 TRBV7-6 TRBD2 NA
CASSPHSSGRAYEQYF TGTGCCAGCAGTCCACATTCTAGCGGGAGGGCCTACGAGCAGTACTTC TRBJ2-7 TRBV27 TRBD2 NA
CASRSGVEQYF TGTGCCAGCAGATCCGGTGTTGAGCAGTACTTC TRBJ2-7 TRBV7-2 NA once
CASSLTYNEQFF TGTGCCAGCAGCTTGACTTACAATGAGCAGTTCTTC TRBJ2-1 TRBV7-2 NA NA
CASSLKENEQFF TGTGCCAGCAGCTTGAAGGAGAATGAGCAGTTCTTC TRBJ2-1 TRBV7-9 NA NA
CASSLPGLNYGYTF TGTGCCAGCAGCTTACCAGGCTTAAACTATGGCTACACCTTC TRBJ1-2 TRBV7-9 NA NA
CASSLTTPYEQYF TGTGCCAGCAGCTTAACTACACCCTACGAGCAGTACTTC TRBJ2-7 TRBV7-2 NA NA
CASSLRQSRATNEKLFF TGTGCCAGCAGCTTACGACAGAGTAGAGCAACTAATGAAAAACTGTTTTTT TRBJ1-4 TRBV7-9 NA NA
CASSFKRSFSTDTQYF TGTGCCAGCAGTTTTAAGCGGTCCTTTAGCACAGATACGCAGTATTTT TRBJ2-3 TRBV27 NA NA
CASSLGREYLTDTQYF TGTGCTAGCAGCTTAGGGCGGGAGTATCTGACAGATACGCAGTATTTT TRBJ2-3 TRBV7-7 TRBD2 NA
CASSPGGAYNEQFF TGTGCCAGCAGCCCCGGGGGAGCCTACAATGAGCAGTTCTTC TRBJ2-1 TRBV11-3 NA NA
CASVGPIYEQYF TGCGCCAGCGTGGGGCCTATCTACGAGCAGTACTTC TRBJ2-7 TRBV10-2 NA NA
CASQLQQGFHEQYF TGTGCCAGCCAGTTACAGCAGGGTTTCCACGAGCAGTACTTC TRBJ2-7 TRBV6-5 NA once
CASSQVKGTDTQYF TGCGCCAGCAGCCAAGTCAAGGGGACAGATACGCAGTATTTT TRBJ2-3 TRBV4-1 NA NA
CASSLESVDDEQYF TGTGCCAGCAGCTTGGAGTCAGTGGATGACGAGCAGTACTTC TRBJ2-7 TRBV11-3 NA NA
CAWSLGHATGEQYF TGTGCCTGGTCGCTCGGCCACGCGACGGGGGAGCAGTACTTC TRBJ2-7 TRBV30 NA NA
CAIRREGPYEQYF TGTGCCATCAGGCGGGAGGGCCCCTACGAGCAGTACTTC TRBJ2-7 TRBV10-3 TRBD2 few
CSVAQTGGYEQYF TGCAGCGTTGCCCAGACAGGGGGCTACGAGCAGTACTTC TRBJ2-7 TRBV29-1 TRBD1 NA
CASSLGGAYSNQPQHF TGTGCCAGTTCTCTGGGAGGGGCTTATAGCAATCAGCCCCAGCATTTT TRBJ1-5 TRBV27 NA NA
CASSINPGETQYF TGTGCCAGTAGTATAAATCCGGGAGAGACCCAGTACTTC TRBJ2-5 TRBV19 NA NA
CASSSQRGRFTDTQYF TGTGCCAGCAGCTCCCAGCGGGGCCGATTCACAGATACGCAGTATTTT TRBJ2-3 TRBV7-2 TRBD2 NA
CASSLDVEGKGYTF TGTGCCAGCAGCTTAGATGTGGAGGGTAAGGGCTACACCTTC TRBJ1-2 TRBV7-9 NA few
CASSQGITGTSGNYEQYF TGCGCCAGCAGCCAAGGTATAACCGGGACTAGCGGGAACTACGAGCAGTACTTC TRBJ2-7 TRBV4-3 TRBD2 NA
CASSDKGLAGQETQYF TGTGCCAGCAGTGATAAGGGACTAGCGGGCCAAGAGACCCAGTACTTC TRBJ2-5 TRBV2 TRBD2 NA
CASRNLQGWGIQYF TGTGCCAGTAGGAACCTACAGGGGTGGGGAATTCAGTACTTC TRBJ2-4 TRBV19 TRBD1 NA
CASSPIRGGNYEQYF TGCGCCAGCAGCCCAATTAGGGGAGGGAACTACGAGCAGTACTTC TRBJ2-7 TRBV4-3 TRBD2 NA
CASSYSGGHIYNEQFF TGCGCCAGCAGTTACTCAGGGGGCCATATCTACAATGAGCAGTTCTTC TRBJ2-1 TRBV10-2 TRBD1 NA
CASSQGTGAFF TGTGCCAGCAGCCAAGGTACGGGGGCTTTCTTT TRBJ1-1 TRBV4-2 NA few
CASSVGLGRIDEQFF TGTGCCAGCAGCGTCGGACTAGGCAGAATCGATGAGCAGTTCTTC TRBJ2-1 TRBV9 TRBD2 once
CASSRYRDRINNEQFF TGTGCCAGCAGCCGATACCGGGACAGGATCAACAATGAGCAGTTCTTC TRBJ2-1 TRBV28 TRBD1 NA
CASSLGQGARYGYTF TGTGCCAGCAGCTTGGGACAGGGGGCGCGTTATGGCTACACCTTC TRBJ1-2 TRBV5-5 TRBD1 NA
CASSESRQDTRNTIYF TGTGCCAGCAGTGAGTCTCGACAGGACACCCGAAACACCATATATTTT TRBJ1-3 TRBV25-1 NA NA
CASSRPGQGVGYTF TGTGCCAGCAGTCGACCGGGACAGGGGGTCGGCTACACCTTC TRBJ1-2 TRBV6-5 TRBD1 NA
CASSQGSSGKYEQYF TGTGCCAGCAGCCAAGGGTCTTCGGGGAAGTACGAGCAGTACTTC TRBJ2-7 TRBV7-6 NA NA
CASSQDKSYEQYF TGTGCCAGCAGCCAAGATAAATCCTACGAGCAGTACTTC TRBJ2-7 TRBV4-2 NA NA
CAWLTIPPTGGVWGNQPQHF TGTGCCTGGCTCACTATCCCCCCGACAGGGGGCGTTTGGGGCAATCAGCCCCAGCATTTT TRBJ1-5 TRBV30 TRBD1 NA